The entry below gives a single T cell receptor (beta chain) sequence along with its context. Its antigen remains unidentified. No base-level quality is on record; no much larger clone is a single base apart. The germline V gene (reference sequence) sets CDR1 to DFQATT and CDR2 to SNEGSKA. V ends up 6 bases short and J 0 bases short, with an unmatched junction base count of 4. The CDR3 starts with the cysteine, ends with the phenylalanine, and has 13 residues. This entry keeps only the CDR3 DNA: 39 bases, framed from base 1. The sample is drawn from a study of patients and donors after allogeneic stem cell transplantation (dated by TCRdb to 2019 to 2021). The protocol used for the library was RT-PCR. Sequencing relied on a NextSeq 550. TCRdb itself trimmed the public reads at Q25 with fastp, ran MiXCR and retained productive beta chains. Identical CDR3 proteins give one entry, which carries the most common genes and DNA. Here the sample has about 160,000 distinct CDR3 sequences; approximately 35% occur a single time. Together, the top ten hold 40% to 55% of the sample.

The clonotype originates from a human donor who was either an allogeneic HSCT recipient or a stem cell or donor lymphocyte infusion donor (not recorded which). It is not recorded whose cells these are; they may come from a transplant donor. This chain joins TRBV20-1 to TRBJ2-7; TRBD1 agrees with 8 junctional bases. Material: blood, either unsorted or a sorted T cell fraction (not recorded which). The CDR3 sequence is CSAPGQASYEQYF. In nucleotides, the sequence is TGCAGTGCGCCGGGACAGGCCTCCTACGAGCAGTACTTC.